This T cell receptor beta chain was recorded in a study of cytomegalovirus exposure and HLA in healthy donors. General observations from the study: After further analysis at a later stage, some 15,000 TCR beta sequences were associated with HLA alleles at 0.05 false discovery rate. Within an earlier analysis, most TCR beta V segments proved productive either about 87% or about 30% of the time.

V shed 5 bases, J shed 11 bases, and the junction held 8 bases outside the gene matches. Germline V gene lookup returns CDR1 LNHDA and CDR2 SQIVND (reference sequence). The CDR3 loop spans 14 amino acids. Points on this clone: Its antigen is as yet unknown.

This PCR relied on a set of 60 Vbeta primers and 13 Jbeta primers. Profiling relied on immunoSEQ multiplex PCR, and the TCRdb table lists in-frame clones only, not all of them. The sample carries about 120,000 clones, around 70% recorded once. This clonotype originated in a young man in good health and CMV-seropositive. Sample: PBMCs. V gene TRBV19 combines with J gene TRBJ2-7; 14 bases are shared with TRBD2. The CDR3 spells CASSPSGLAGVEYF. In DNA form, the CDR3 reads TGTGCCAGTAGTCCCTCGGGACTAGCGGGAGTGGAGTACTTC.